This paragraph reports one TCR beta chain. Its antigen is still unknown. Primers included in the PCR were 60 Vbeta and 13 Jbeta primers. Assay: immunoSEQ multiplex PCR; the TCRdb copy retains only in-frame clones and omits some. The sample contains some 140,000 clones, over 70% of which appear only once. The data were obtained in a study of cytomegalovirus exposure and HLA in healthy donors. Study-wide background: Roughly 85 million unique TCRs from HLA-typed donors were held in an early release of data. Study findings and constraints: Some TCR beta chains (about 180 of them) were listed as cytomegalovirus-associated. Being indistinguishable, some V segments were excluded, TRBV6-2 and TRBV6-3 among them.

With V trimmed by 3 bases and J by 8 bases, 5 bases remained unmatched. The germline CDR1 and CDR2 sequences are MDHEN and SYDVKM. This CDR3 comprises 13 residues. The receptor comes from a man aged 30 to 39 in good health and CMV-seronegative. Sequenced: PBMCs. The J gene is TRBJ1-1, the V gene TRBV28; 8 positions match TRBD1. CDR3 DNA sequence: TGTGCCAGCAGTTTCGGGGCAGGGGGCGAAGCTTTCTTT. Its protein product is CASSFGAGGEAFF.